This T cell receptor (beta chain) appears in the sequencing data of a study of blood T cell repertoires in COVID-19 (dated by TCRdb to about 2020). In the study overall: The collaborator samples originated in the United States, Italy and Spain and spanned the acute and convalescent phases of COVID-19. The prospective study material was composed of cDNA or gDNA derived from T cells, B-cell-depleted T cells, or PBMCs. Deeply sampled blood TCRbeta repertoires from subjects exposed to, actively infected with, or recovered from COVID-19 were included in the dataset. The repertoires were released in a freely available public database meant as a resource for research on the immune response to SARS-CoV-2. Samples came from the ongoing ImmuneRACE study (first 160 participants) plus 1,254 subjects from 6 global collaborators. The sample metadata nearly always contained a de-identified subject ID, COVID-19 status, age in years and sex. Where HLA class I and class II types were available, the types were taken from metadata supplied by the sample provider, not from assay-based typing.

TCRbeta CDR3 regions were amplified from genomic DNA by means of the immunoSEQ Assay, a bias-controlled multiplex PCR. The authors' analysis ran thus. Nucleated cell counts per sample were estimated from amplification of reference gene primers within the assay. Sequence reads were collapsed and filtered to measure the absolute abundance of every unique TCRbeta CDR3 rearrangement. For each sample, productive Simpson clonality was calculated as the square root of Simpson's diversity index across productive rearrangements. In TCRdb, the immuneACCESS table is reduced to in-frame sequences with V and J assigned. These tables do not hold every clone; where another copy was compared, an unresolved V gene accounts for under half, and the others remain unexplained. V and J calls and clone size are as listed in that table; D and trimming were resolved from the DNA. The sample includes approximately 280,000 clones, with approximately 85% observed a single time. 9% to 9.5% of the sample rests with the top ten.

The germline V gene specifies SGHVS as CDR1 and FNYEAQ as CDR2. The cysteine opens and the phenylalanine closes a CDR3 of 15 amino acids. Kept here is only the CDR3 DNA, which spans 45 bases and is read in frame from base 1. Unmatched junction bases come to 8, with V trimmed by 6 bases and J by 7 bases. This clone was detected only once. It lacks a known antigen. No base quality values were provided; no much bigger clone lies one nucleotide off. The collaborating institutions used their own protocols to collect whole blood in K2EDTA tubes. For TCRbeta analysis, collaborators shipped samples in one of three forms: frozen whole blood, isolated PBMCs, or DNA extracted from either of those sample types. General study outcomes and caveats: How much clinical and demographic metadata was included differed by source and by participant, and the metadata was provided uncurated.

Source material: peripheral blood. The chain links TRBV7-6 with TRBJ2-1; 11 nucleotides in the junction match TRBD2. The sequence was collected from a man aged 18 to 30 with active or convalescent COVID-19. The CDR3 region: CASSALAGGFNEQFF. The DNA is TGTGCCAGCAGTGCTCTAGCGGGGGGCTTTAATGAGCAGTTCTTC.